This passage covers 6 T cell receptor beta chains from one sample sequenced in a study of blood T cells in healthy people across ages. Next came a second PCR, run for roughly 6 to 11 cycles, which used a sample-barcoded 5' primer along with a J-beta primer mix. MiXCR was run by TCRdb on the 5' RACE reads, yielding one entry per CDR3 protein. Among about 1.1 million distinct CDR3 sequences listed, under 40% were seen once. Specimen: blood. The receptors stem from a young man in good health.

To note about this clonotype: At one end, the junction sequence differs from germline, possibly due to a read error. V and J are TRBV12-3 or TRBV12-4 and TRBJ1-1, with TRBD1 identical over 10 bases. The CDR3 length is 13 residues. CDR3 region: CAGSTTGGRGAFF. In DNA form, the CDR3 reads TGTGCCGGCAGCACGACAGGGGGCAGGGGAGCTTTCTTT.

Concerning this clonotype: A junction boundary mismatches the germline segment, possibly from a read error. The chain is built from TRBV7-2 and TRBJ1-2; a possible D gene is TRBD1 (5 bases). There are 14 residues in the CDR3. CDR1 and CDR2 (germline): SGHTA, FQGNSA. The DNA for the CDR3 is TGTGCCTGCAGCTTATCGGGGGAGGGTTATGGCTACACCTTC. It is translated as CACSLSGEGYGYTF.

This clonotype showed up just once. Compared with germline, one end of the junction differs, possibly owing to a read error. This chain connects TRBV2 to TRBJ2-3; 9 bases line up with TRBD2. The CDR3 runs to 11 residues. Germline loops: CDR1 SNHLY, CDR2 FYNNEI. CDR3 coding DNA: TGTGCCAGCAGTGAGCGGGGGGGCTCTAATTTT. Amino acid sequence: CASSERGGSNF.

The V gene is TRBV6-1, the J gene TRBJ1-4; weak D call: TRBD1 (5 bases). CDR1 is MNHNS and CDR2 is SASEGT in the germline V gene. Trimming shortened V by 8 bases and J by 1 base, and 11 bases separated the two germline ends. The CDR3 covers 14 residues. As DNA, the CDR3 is TGTGCCAGCGAGTCGGGGGAAACTAATGAAAAACTGTTTTTT. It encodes CASESGETNEKLFF.

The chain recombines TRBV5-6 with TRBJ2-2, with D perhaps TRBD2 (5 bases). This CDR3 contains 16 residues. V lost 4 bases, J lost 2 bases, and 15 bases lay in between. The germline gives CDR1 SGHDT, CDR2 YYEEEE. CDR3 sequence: CASSPDYRLNTGELFF. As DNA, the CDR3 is TGTGCCAGCAGCCCTGACTACCGACTAAACACCGGGGAGCTGTTTTTT.

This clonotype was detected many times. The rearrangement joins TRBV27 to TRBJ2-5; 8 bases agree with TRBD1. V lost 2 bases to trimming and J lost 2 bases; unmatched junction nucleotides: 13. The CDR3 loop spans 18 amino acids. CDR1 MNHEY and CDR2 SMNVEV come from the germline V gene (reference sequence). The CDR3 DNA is TGTGCCAGCAGTTTACTACAGGGGGGTCAGGGATTACAAGAGACCCAGTACTTC. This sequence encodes CASSLLQGGQGLQETQYF.